This is a list of T cell receptor beta chains from one sample in a study of OX40 agonist ivuxolimab in advanced cancers. The method was immunoSEQ multiplex PCR; TCRdb's version includes in-frame clones alone and lacks a portion of them. The repertoire consists of about 64,000 clones, with less than 90% occurring once and the leading ten covering roughly 0.7%. Sequenced material: CD4+ or CD8+ T cells sorted from blood, taken in a trial of the OX40 agonist ivuxolimab. These receptors came from an adult with an advanced solid tumor such as melanoma, head and neck, liver or kidney cancer. Both conserved end residues are part of each CDR3. The D gene is left open where the match is weak. Size values are once, few and many counts, or a class for expanded clones, and some rows have none.

cdr3_length clone_size j_call d_call v_call cdr3_nt cdr3_aa
14 . TRBJ1-1 . TRBV5-5 TGTGCCAGCAGCTTGGAGTTATTGAACACTGAAGCTTTCTTT CASSLELLNTEAFF
13 . TRBJ1-2 . TRBV6-5 TGTGCCAGCAGTTACTCGACCGCGTCGGGGTACACCTTC CASSYSTASGYTF
14 . TRBJ1-4 . TRBV2 TGTGCCAGCAAGATCGAGAAGGGAGGGGAAAAACTGTTTTTT CASKIEKGGEKLFF
16 . TRBJ2-7 . TRBV9 TGTGCCAGCAGCGTAGGTCCGGGGCAGAGCTCCTACGAGCAGTACTTC CASSVGPGQSSYEQYF
15 . TRBJ2-1 . TRBV7-2 TGTGCCAGCAGCTTAGTTCGAGGGGACCACAATGAGCAGTTCTTC CASSLVRGDHNEQFF
13 . TRBJ2-5 . TRBV7-3 TGTGCCAGCAGCCCACAGGGTACACAGACCCAGTACTTC CASSPQGTQTQYF
13 few TRBJ2-5 . TRBV4-1 TGCGCCAGCAGCCGCCTAGGAGGAGAGACCCAGTACTTC CASSRLGGETQYF
13 . TRBJ2-4 . TRBV30 TGTGCCTGGAGTCGGGGGAAGAAAAACATTCAGTACTTC CAWSRGKKNIQYF
15 . TRBJ2-2 TRBD1 TRBV18 TGTGCCAGCTCACCTACAGGGGGACCAGACGGGGAGCTGTTTTTT CASSPTGGPDGELFF
17 once TRBJ1-5 . TRBV28 TGTGCCAGCAGTTTACCTTTTGGGGACCATAGCAATCAGCCCCAGCATTTT CASSLPFGDHSNQPQHF
15 . TRBJ2-1 . TRBV10-3 TGTGCCATCAGCCCTCAGGGGGGGAGGTACAATGAGCAGTTCTTC CAISPQGGRYNEQFF
13 few TRBJ2-7 . TRBV6-5 TGTGCCAGCAGAAGCGGAGGAAGGTACGAGCAGTACTTC CASRSGGRYEQYF
15 . TRBJ2-1 TRBD2 TRBV2 TGTGCCAGCAGTGCCGAGCGGGGAGGGTACAATGAGCAGTTCTTC CASSAERGGYNEQFF
12 . TRBJ1-1 . TRBV6-5 TGTGCCAGCAGTGAAGTACAGTTCGCGGCTTTCTTT CASSEVQFAAFF
14 . TRBJ1-1 TRBD1 TRBV2 TGTGCCAGCAGTCCTACAGGGGTAGTCACTGAAGCTTTCTTT CASSPTGVVTEAFF
13 . TRBJ2-2 . TRBV29-1 TGCAGCGTTGATCAGGGAAGAGCCGGGGAGCTGTTTTTT CSVDQGRAGELFF
13 . TRBJ2-3 . TRBV28 TGTGCCAGCACCTTCTCCCAGAAGGATACGCAGTATTTT CASTFSQKDTQYF
15 few TRBJ2-4 . TRBV30 TGTGCCTGGAGTGTAAGGAGGGAAGGTTCGAACATTCAGTACTTC CAWSVRREGSNIQYF
15 . TRBJ2-7 TRBD1 TRBV28 TGTGCCAGCAGATCCACAGGGGAAGACGGCTACGAGCAGTACTTC CASRSTGEDGYEQYF
12 once TRBJ2-7 . TRBV11-1 TGTGCCAGCAGCTCCCCCGGCTACGAGCAGTACTTC CASSSPGYEQYF